This T cell receptor beta chain was sequenced for a study of blood T cell repertoires in COVID-19. Study context: Sample material is recorded as cDNA or gDNA derived from T cells, B-cell-depleted T cells, or PBMCs.

Deletions cut 3 bases from V and 1 base from J, with 22 bases between. CDR1 is MNHEY, CDR2 SMNVEV, per germline (reference sequence). The CDR3 is made up of 18 amino acids. All enrollees were about 18 to 100 years old and from about 24 US areas. Donors in Cohort 3 who had recovered were those with two negative PCRs, healthcare professional clearance, or resolution of their symptoms. Here immunoSEQ multiplex PCR was the method, and the copy in TCRdb shows in-frame clones only, minus some. The sample shows hundreds of thousands of clones, around 88% of them seen only once. This clonotype was obtained from a woman in her thirties or forties who had recovered from COVID-19. The chain joins TRBV27 to TRBJ2-7, with a weak D call TRBD1 (7 bases). Sample: PBMCs or T cells enriched from blood (not recorded which). Written as DNA, the CDR3 is TGTGCCAGCAGTTTTAGAGCGGGTCAGCCCAGGGGGTCCTACGAGCAGTACTTC. Its protein product is CASSFRAGQPRGSYEQYF.